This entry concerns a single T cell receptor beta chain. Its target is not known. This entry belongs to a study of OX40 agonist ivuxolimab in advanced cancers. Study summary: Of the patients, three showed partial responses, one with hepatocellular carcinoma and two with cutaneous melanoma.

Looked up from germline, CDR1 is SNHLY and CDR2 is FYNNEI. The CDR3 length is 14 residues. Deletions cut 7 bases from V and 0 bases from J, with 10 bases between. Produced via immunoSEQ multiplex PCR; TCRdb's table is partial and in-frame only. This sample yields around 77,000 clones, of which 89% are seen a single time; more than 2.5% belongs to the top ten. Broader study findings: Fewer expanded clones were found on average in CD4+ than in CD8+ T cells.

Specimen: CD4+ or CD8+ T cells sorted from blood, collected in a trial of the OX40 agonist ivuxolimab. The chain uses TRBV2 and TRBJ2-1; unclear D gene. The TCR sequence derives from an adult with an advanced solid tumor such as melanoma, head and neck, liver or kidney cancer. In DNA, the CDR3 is TGTGCCAGCAATCCCGAGAGCTCCTACAATGAGCAGTTCTTC. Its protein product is CASNPESSYNEQFF.